This TCR beta chain was obtained from a study of T cell responses to AZD1222 COVID-19 vaccine (dated by TCRdb to 2020 to 2023). Turning to the overall study: Because spike-specific TCR depth and breadth did not differ between the two schedules, AZD1222 recipients who got a second dose at roughly 4 weeks were pooled with those who got a second dose at roughly 12 weeks. Trial participants were enrolled by age into 18-55, 56-69 and 70-plus year subgroups, with around 140, 26 and 57 TCR-sequenced participants respectively. A total of 233 trial participants underwent TCR sequencing, of whom some 210 received two doses of AZD1222 and about 25 received two doses of the MenACWY control vaccine. Study-wide conclusions, independent of this receptor: Conclusions about previously exposed vaccinees were limited because only a handful of AZD1222 recipients were SARS-CoV-2 seropositive at baseline. In the small 56-69-year group, the increase in depth fell short of significance, most likely because of low power. CD4 TCRs associated with the vaccine covered the entire spike protein, and the dominant responses were in regions 160-218 and 743-854. Because no day 14 peak-response samples were available, repertoires were characterized only after the peak T cell response. A significant rise in spike-specific TCR breadth and depth was observed after two AZD1222 doses relative to day 0 and relative to MenACWY recipients. Epitopes outside the regions mutated in the B.1.351 and B.1.1.7 variants were reportedly recognized by nearly half of the unique spike-specific TCRs. Participants were mostly white British and included more females than males, and it was suggested by the authors that clonal diversity may have been underestimated.

This sample's time point label indicates: baseline before first vaccination. The vaccinee samples were drawn from two UK trials, COV001 and COV002, one of which was a single-blind randomized controlled phase 2/3 trial testing AZD1222 (ChAdOx1 nCoV-19) in healthy adults. Trial participant PBMC samples were collected at day 0 and day 28 after the second dose for TCRbeta chain sequencing. The CDR3 regions of human TCRbeta chains were subjected to immunosequencing. In the source study's methods: Repertoire TCRs were checked for matches against a reference library of SARS-CoV-2-specific TCRs that had been generated using the MIRA antigen-specificity platform. Breadth was defined as the fraction of unique TCRs that were SARS-CoV-2-associated. Depth was defined as the fraction of total T cells that were SARS-CoV-2-associated. Using the MIRA data, every spike-specific TCR was mapped to the spike region that the TCR reacted to and assigned to either a CD4 or a CD8 class. Log10-transformed breadth and depth values were compared by one-way ANOVA with Sidak's multiple comparisons tests. TCRdb took this table from immuneACCESS and kept in-frame rearrangements with V and J called. Such tables lack part of the clones; where checked against another copy, unresolved V genes explain under half of the gap, and the rest is unexplained. V and J calls and clone size follow that table, whereas D and trimming were derived from the DNA. Recorded for this sample are about 120,000 clones; more than 80% of them occurred a single time. Together, the top ten hold around 1.5% of the sample.

Concerning this clone: What antigen it recognizes has not been identified. The sample holds no much larger clone one base away, and base qualities are not on file. Additional DNA sequences in this sample encode the identical CDR3.

Counted from cysteine to phenylalanine, this CDR3 has 15 amino acids. Only CDR3 DNA remains: 45 bases, in frame from the first base. The junction shows trimming of 1 base on V and 4 bases on J, plus 10 bases between the germline ends. Looking up the germline V gene (reference sequence) yields CDR1 LNHDA and CDR2 SQIVND. The sequence came from an adult in good health. The input for sequencing was peripheral blood, taken on day 0 of AZD1222 vaccination. Recombination connected TRBV19 to TRBJ2-2, with the identity of the D gene unclear. The DNA sequence is given as TGTGCCAGTAGTATAGGCGGCCGTGGCACCGGGGAGCTGTTTTTT. This encodes CASSIGGRGTGELFF.